This TCR beta chain was sequenced for a study of shared clonotypes between healthy human individuals. CDR3 length: 13 residues. Trimming stripped 4 bases from V and 5 bases from J, with 14 bases between. The V gene's germline CDR1 is SQVTM and CDR2 ANQGSEA. Method: immunoSEQ multiplex PCR; TCRdb's copy keeps in-frame clones and lacks some. The sample carries about 1.1 million clones, 60% to 85% recorded once. The sample consisted of memory CD4+ T cells from PBMCs. Subset in this sample: CD45RA-negative fraction. The TCR sequence derives from a man aged 18 to 29 in good health. Some clones in this sample may be carry-over from other donors' samples. The J gene is TRBJ2-5, the V gene TRBV29-1, with TRBD2 as a possible D gene (5 bases). CDR3 amino acids: CSVAGEGWETQYF. Written as DNA, the CDR3 is TGCAGCGTTGCCGGAGAGGGTTGGGAGACCCAGTACTTC.